Shown below are 24 T cell receptor beta chains from a single sample sequenced in a study of persistence of HIV-infected CD4 T cells. The immunoSEQ assay was version 4, run in survey mode. Profiling relied on immunoSEQ multiplex PCR, and the TCRdb table lists in-frame clones only, not all of them. Of about 43,000 clones listed, 89% are singletons. Nonspecific anti-CD3/anti-CD28 bead stimulation represents the broad CD4+ T cell repertoire. Sorting of responding CD4+ T cells relied on upregulated CD40 ligand together with CD69. These receptors' targets are unknown. Source: CD4+ T cells sorted from PBMCs after approximately 19-hour stimulation, taken from a patient who received antiretroviral therapy. Receptors originate from an adult man with HIV who was CMV-seropositive.

The rearrangement joins TRBV5-1 to TRBJ1-6, with D perhaps TRBD1 (5 bases). Germline values: CDR1 SGHRS, CDR2 YFSETQ. The CDR3 runs 12 residues. Trimming took off 4 bases at V and 8 bases at J, with 7 bases between the two ends. The CDR3 loop reads CASSVRDSPLHF. The CDR3 DNA reads TGCGCCAGCAGCGTCAGGGATTCACCCCTCCACTTT.

The chain carries TRBV20-1 and TRBJ1-5; D possibly corresponds to TRBD1 (6 bases). This CDR3 has 14 residues. Germline lookup yields CDR1 DFQATT and CDR2 SNEGSKA (reference sequence). V lost 3 bases, J lost 0 bases, and 9 bases lay in between. The CDR3 is CSASRGNSNQPQHF. Here the CDR3 DNA reads TGCAGTGCTAGTAGGGGGAATAGCAATCAGCCCCAGCATTTT.

The V and J genes are TRBV27 and TRBJ2-5; unclear D gene. V shed 4 bases and J shed 4 bases, with 10 bases lying between them. Germline V lookup: CDR1 MNHEY, CDR2 SMNVEV (reference sequence). The CDR3 covers 13 residues. The CDR3 spells CASSSRLGETQYF. CDR3 nucleotide sequence: TGTGCCAGCAGTTCTCGACTGGGAGAGACCCAGTACTTC.

V gene TRBV10-1 combines with J gene TRBJ1-1, with no clear D. The V end lost 6 bases, the J end lost 6 bases, and 14 bases lay between the germline ends. There are 13 residues in the CDR3. CDR1 and CDR2 (germline): WNHNN, SYGVQD (reference sequence). This chain's CDR3 is CASSANQEAEAFF. The CDR3 bases are TGCGCCAGCAGCGCCAACCAGGAGGCTGAAGCTTTCTTT.

CDR3 coding DNA: TGCGCCAGCAGCCAAGATTTGGGGGCCGCTAATGTAAGGGCAAACACTGAAGCTTTCTTT. It translates to CASSQDLGAANVRANTEAFF. The V and J genes are TRBV4-1 and TRBJ1-1, with TRBD1 as a possible D gene (6 bases). Trimming shortened V by 0 bases and J by 2 bases, and 25 bases separated the two germline ends. The length of the CDR3 is 20 residues. The germline V gene has CDR1 MGHRA and CDR2 YSYEKL.

V usage is TRBV19 and J usage is TRBJ1-1; D might be TRBD1 (5 bases). The V gene's germline CDR1 is LNHDA and CDR2 SQIVND (reference sequence). The CDR3 is 14 amino acids. V was cut by 6 bases and J by 1 base, with 12 bases left in between. The CDR3 protein is CASSDRGGNTEAFF. In DNA, the CDR3 is TGTGCCAGTAGCGATAGGGGAGGGAACACTGAAGCTTTCTTT. Based on the CDR3 plus reference TRBV19 and TRBJ1-1, the full variable domain is DGGITQSPKYLFRKEGQNVTLSCEQNLNHDAMYWYRQDPGQGLRLIYYSQIVNDFQKGDIAEGYSVSREKKESFPLTVTSAQKNPTAFYLCASSDRGGNTEAFFGQGTRLTVV.

The chain joins TRBV6-5 to TRBJ1-6, with D tentatively TRBD1 (5 bases). The V gene's germline CDR1 is MNHEY and CDR2 SVGAGI. This CDR3 has 14 amino acids. Deletions cut 9 bases from V and 10 bases from J, with 19 bases between. The CDR3 reads CASAEGSDLSPLHF. The CDR3 DNA follows: TGTGCCAGTGCAGAGGGGTCCGACTTGTCACCCCTCCACTTT.

The chain couples TRBV18 to TRBJ2-3; D remains unclear. This CDR3 contains 14 residues. CDR1 and CDR2 from the germline V gene are KGHSH and LQKENI. Trimming took off 2 bases at V and 6 bases at J, with 12 bases between the two ends. The CDR3 reads CASSPWLSSDTQYF. In DNA, the CDR3 is TGTGCCAGCTCACCATGGCTTAGTTCCGATACGCAGTATTTT.

The V call is TRBV18, the J call TRBJ2-7; 7 bases fit TRBD1. The CDR3 is made up of 15 amino acids. CDR1 and CDR2 (germline): KGHSH, LQKENI. V lost 3 bases to trimming and J lost 0 bases; unmatched junction nucleotides: 5. The CDR3 DNA is TGTGCCAGCTCACCGGACAGGTCCTTCTCCTACGAGCAGTACTTC. The encoded protein is CASSPDRSFSYEQYF.

The chain recombines TRBV5-1 with TRBJ1-4, with D possibly being TRBD1 (5 bases). Germline CDR1 is SGHRS and CDR2 is YFSETQ. This CDR3 contains 15 residues. Trimming removed 5 bases from V and 5 bases from J, with 16 bases in between. This chain's CDR3 is CASRRDRSLNEKLFF. The CDR3 coding sequence is TGCGCCAGCAGACGGGACCGCAGCCTGAATGAAAAACTGTTTTTT.

The rearrangement uses TRBV14 and TRBJ1-3; 8 positions agree with TRBD1. Germline CDR1 and CDR2: SGHDN and FVKESK. The trim removed 1 base at V and 6 bases at J, leaving 23 bases unmatched. The CDR3 has 21 residues. CDR3 DNA: TGTGCCAGCAGCCAAGTCAAGGCGTTCCTCCGGGACAGGAAGAACCCAAACACCATATATTTT. This encodes CASSQVKAFLRDRKNPNTIYF.

The chain recombines TRBV7-8 with TRBJ2-7; 7 nucleotides line up with TRBD1. Germline V gene data show CDR1 as SGHVS and CDR2 as FQNEAQ. This CDR3 spans 14 amino acids. The junction had 2 bases not matched to a gene; V was cut back by 3 bases and J by 0 bases. The CDR3 bases are TGTGCCAGCAGCTTTGCAGGGGGCTCCTACGAGCAGTACTTC. Translation: CASSFAGGSYEQYF.

The chain links TRBV18 to TRBJ2-2; TRBD1 aligns across 8 bases. Germline trimming cut 4 bases from V and 3 bases from J; bases unmatched to any gene: 4. The CDR3 covers 15 residues. CDR1 and CDR2 (germline): KGHSH, LQKENI. The CDR3 reads CASSLTGGDTGELFF. Here the CDR3 DNA reads TGTGCCAGCTCACTTACAGGGGGAGACACCGGGGAGCTGTTTTTT.

The V and J genes are TRBV29-1 and TRBJ1-4; a possible D gene is TRBD1 (6 bases). CDR3 length equals 13 residues. Per the germline V gene, CDR1 is SQVTM and CDR2 is ANQGSEA. Trimming removed 4 bases at V and 10 bases at J, with 16 bases between. The CDR3 here is CSVVAGAAGKLFF. The CDR3 DNA reads TGCAGCGTTGTGGCAGGGGCCGCTGGAAAACTGTTTTTT.

The V and J genes are TRBV19 and TRBJ2-1; D is unresolved. The germline V gene encodes CDR1 LNHDA and CDR2 SQIVND (reference sequence). Trimming left V 3 bases short and J 8 bases short, with 8 bases between. The CDR3 has 12 amino acids. This CDR3 reads CASSMRVDEQFF. DNA for the CDR3: TGTGCCAGTAGTATGAGAGTTGATGAGCAGTTCTTC.

This chain joins TRBV25-1 and TRBJ1-1; 7 nucleotides match TRBD1. Germline CDR1 and CDR2: MGHDK and SYGVNS. CDR3 size: 15 residues. V dropped 6 bases and J dropped 1; count of bases not matched to a gene: 8. CDR3 loop: CASSDQGVGNTEAFF. The CDR3 DNA reads TGTGCCAGCAGCGATCAGGGGGTCGGGAACACTGAAGCTTTCTTT.

This clone was counted once. Here the CDR3 reads CASSPGTRNTEAFF. In nucleotides, the CDR3 is TGTGCCAGCAGTCCCGGGACACGCAACACTGAAGCTTTCTTT. The J gene is TRBJ1-1, the V gene TRBV6-5; tentatively, D is TRBD1 (6 bases). Germline V CDR1 and CDR2: MNHEY, SVGAGI. The CDR3 covers 14 residues. The V and J ends lost 5 bases and 2 bases respectively, with 12 bases between them.

The chain is built from TRBV24-1 and TRBJ2-7; 10 bases are a match to TRBD1. The CDR3 runs 15 residues. CDR1 KGHDR and CDR2 SFDVKD come from the germline V gene. V was clipped by 3 bases and J by 5 bases; unmatched bases: 6. The CDR3 sequence is CATSDPGQGVNEQYF. CDR3 nucleotide sequence: TGTGCCACCAGTGATCCCGGACAGGGGGTCAACGAGCAGTACTTC.

The V gene is TRBV5-1, the J gene TRBJ1-5, with a weak D call TRBD1 (5 bases). CDR3 length: 14 amino acids. CDR1 and CDR2 from the germline V gene are SGHRS and YFSETQ. The V end lost 0 bases, the J end lost 1 base, and 5 bases lay between the germline ends. The CDR3 nucleotides are TGCGCCAGCAGCTTGGAGGGGAGCAATCAGCCCCAGCATTTT. Residues: CASSLEGSNQPQHF.

The J gene is TRBJ1-6, the V gene TRBV29-1; TRBD1 might be the D (6 bases). Trimming pared 4 bases from V and 7 bases from J, leaving 14 bases between. Germline V lookup: CDR1 SQVTM, CDR2 ANQGSEA. This CDR3 spans 14 amino acids. CDR3 coding DNA: TGCAGCGTTGTGGTCGGACAGAGAAATTCACCCCTCCACTTT. It codes for CSVVVGQRNSPLHF.

This sequence joins TRBV18 and TRBJ1-1, with D unresolved. The V end lost 3 bases, the J end lost 3 bases, and 14 bases lay between the germline ends. CDR1 and CDR2 from the germline V gene are KGHSH and LQKENI. CDR3 length equals 15 residues. CDR3 nucleotide sequence: TGTGCCAGCTCACCTTTAAGTCTCCGGGACACTGAAGCTTTCTTT. This encodes CASSPLSLRDTEAFF.

The chain recombines TRBV20-1 with TRBJ1-5; D uncertain. V was clipped by 3 bases and J by 2 bases, with 14 bases between them. Germline V gene sequence: CDR1 DFQATT, CDR2 SNEGSKA (reference sequence). The CDR3 has 15 residues. CDR3 DNA: TGCAGTGCTAGTGCTAGTGGGTGGGGCAATCAGCCCCAGCATTTT. Translating gives CSASASGWGNQPQHF.

This clone was recorded once. V and J are TRBV2 and TRBJ1-2; a weak D match, TRBD1 (5 bases). Deletions cut 5 bases from V and 2 bases from J, with 9 bases between. Germline CDR1 reads SNHLY; CDR2 reads FYNNEI. The CDR3 is made up of 13 amino acids. As DNA, the CDR3 is TGTGCCAGCAGTCTCAGGGTAAACTATGGCTACACCTTC. Its protein is CASSLRVNYGYTF. Full variable domain (outside the CDR3, taken from reference TRBV2 and TRBJ1-2): EPEVTQTPSHQVTQMGQEVILRCVPISNHLYFYWYRQILGQKVEFLVSFYNNEISEKSEIFDDQFSVERPDGSNFTLKIRSTKLEDSAMYFCASSLRVNYGYTFGSGTRLTVV.

The V call is TRBV3-1 (or the pseudogene TRBV3-2), the J call TRBJ2-7, with a possible D match to TRBD2 (5 bases). The CDR3 sequence is 13 residues long. Trimming cost V 0 bases and J 8 bases, with 11 bases left between them. The germline V gene has CDR1 LGHDT and CDR2 YNNKEL (reference sequence). The CDR3 nucleotides are TGTGCCAGCAGCCAAGATTCGGGAATGAAGCAGTACTTC. Protein sequence: CASSQDSGMKQYF.